Presented here are 27 T cell receptor beta chains from one specimen sequenced in a study of cytomegalovirus exposure and HLA in healthy donors. Libraries were prepared by immunoSEQ multiplex PCR; TCRdb keeps only in-frame clonotypes and omits some of them. Of approximately 150,000 clones listed, 85% to 90% are singletons. The sample consisted of PBMCs. These receptors originate from a woman aged 30 to 39 in good health and CMV-seronegative.

The chain couples TRBV19 to TRBJ1-2; D gene unclear. V dropped 3 bases and J dropped 0 bases, with 8 bases sitting between them. This CDR3 comprises 14 residues. Germline CDR1 reads LNHDA; CDR2 reads SQIVND (reference sequence). The CDR3 region has the DNA TGTGCCAGTAGTATGAAAAGCGCTAACTATGGCTACACCTTC. Protein: CASSMKSANYGYTF.

The CDR3 coding sequence is TGTGCCAGCAGCTTGAAAGGAGGGGAAGGTCTTCGGGTCTACGAGCAGTACTTC. Its translation: CASSLKGGEGLRVYEQYF. V usage is TRBV5-8 and J usage is TRBJ2-7; a possible D gene is TRBD2 (6 bases). This CDR3 has 18 residues. Germline lookup yields CDR1 SGHTS and CDR2 YDEGEE. V was shortened by 1 base and J by 3 bases, with 23 bases between the two germline ends.

Only one count was recorded for this clone. This chain joins TRBV5-4 and TRBJ2-7; D is possibly TRBD2 (5 bases). CDR3 length: 14 residues. The V gene's germline CDR1 is SGHNT and CDR2 YYREEE (reference sequence). V was cut by 0 bases and J by 5 bases, with 12 bases left in between. CDR3 sequence reads: CASSLGLGVDEQYF. The CDR3 region has the DNA TGTGCCAGCAGCTTGGGTCTCGGGGTGGACGAGCAGTACTTC.

This chain joins TRBV7-4 and TRBJ1-3; 7 bases align to TRBD1. With 8 bases clipped from V and 1 base from J, the junction kept 8 bases outside the gene matches. The CDR3 runs 15 residues. In germline, CDR1 is SGHVT, CDR2 SQSDAQ. The CDR3 loop is CASLGTAISGNTIYF. CDR3 bases: TGTGCCAGCCTCGGGACAGCGATATCTGGAAACACCATATATTTT.

A few counts support this clone. The chain employs TRBV5-4 and TRBJ1-6, with 10 positions matching TRBD1. After removal of 9 bases from V and 9 bases from J, the junction contained 6 bases not matched to a gene. The germline CDR1 and CDR2 sequences are SGHNT and YYREEE (reference sequence). This CDR3 comprises 13 residues. The CDR3 DNA sequence: TGTGCCATCCGGGACAGGGGTAGTTCACCCCTCCACTTT. Translating gives CAIRDRGSSPLHF.

This chain uses TRBV11-3 with TRBJ2-5; 8 nucleotides line up with TRBD1. J was trimmed by 1 base and V by 5 bases; bases with no gene match: 3. The germline CDR1 and CDR2 sequences are SGHNT and YENEEA. The CDR3 has 14 residues. Here the CDR3 reads CASSRGQGQETQYF. The CDR3 DNA is TGTGCCAGCAGCAGAGGACAGGGCCAAGAGACCCAGTACTTC.

This clone was observed a single time. V gene TRBV6-1 combines with J gene TRBJ2-7; 7 bases align to TRBD1. CDR3 size: 15 residues. Germline lookup yields CDR1 MNHNS and CDR2 SASEGT. The J segment lost 4 bases and the V segment lost 6 bases, leaving 12 bases of the junction unmatched. The CDR3 DNA sequence: TGTGCCAGCAGAGCACGACAGGGTGGTTATTACGAGCAGTACTTC. Protein product: CASRARQGGYYEQYF.

The chain uses TRBV25-1 and TRBJ2-5; the D gene is possibly TRBD2 (6 bases). The V gene's germline CDR1 is MGHDK and CDR2 SYGVNS. V lost 0 bases, J lost 5 bases, and 13 bases lay in between. The CDR3 is 15 residues long. The CDR3 nucleotides are TGTGCCAGCAGTGAATATATTGGGGGACTGGAGACCCAGTACTTC. It translates to CASSEYIGGLETQYF. The complete variable domain, with remaining parts taken from reference TRBV25-1 and TRBJ2-5, reads EADIYQTPRYLVIGTGKKITLECSQTMGHDKMYWYQQDPGMELHLIHYSYGVNSTEKGDLSSESTVSRIRTEHFPLTLESARPSHTSQYLCASSEYIGGLETQYFGPGTRLLVL.

This clone was counted only a few times. Additional DNA sequences in this sample encode the identical CDR3. This chain uses TRBV6-5 with TRBJ2-7; D perhaps matches TRBD2 (6 bases). This CDR3 is 13 amino acids long. V lost 2 bases to trimming and J lost 2 bases, with 7 bases between them. Germline CDR1 reads MNHEY; CDR2 reads SVGAGI. The CDR3 DNA sequence: TGTGCCAGCAGTTACGGCGGGACCTACGAGCAGTACTTC. This encodes CASSYGGTYEQYF.

The V and J genes are TRBV29-1 and TRBJ2-3; D is unresolved. Trimming stripped 5 bases from V and 0 bases from J, with 9 bases between. The length of the CDR3 is 13 residues. Germline V CDR1 and CDR2: SQVTM, ANQGSEA. The DNA for the CDR3 is TGCAGCGTTATGGAGACTAGCACAGATACGCAGTATTTT. This sequence encodes CSVMETSTDTQYF.

The chain uses TRBV5-1 and TRBJ1-2; 9 bases line up with TRBD1. The ends lost 4 bases at V and 2 bases at J; junction bases unmatched: 3. CDR1 and CDR2 from the germline V gene are SGHRS and YFSETQ. This CDR3 is 14 amino acids long. CDR3 nucleotides: TGCGCCAGCAGCCCAGGACAGGGGAACTATGGCTACACCTTC. As protein: CASSPGQGNYGYTF.

The V and J genes are TRBV30 and TRBJ2-4; 7 bases agree with TRBD1. Germline assignment: CDR1 GTSNPN and CDR2 SVGIG (reference sequence). CDR3 length: 13 amino acids. With 0 bases clipped from V and 7 bases from J, the junction kept 3 bases outside the gene matches. Written as DNA, the CDR3 is TGTGCCTGGAGTGTAGTACAGGGGAACATTCAGTACTTC. Translation: CAWSVVQGNIQYF. Full variable domain (outside the CDR3, taken from reference TRBV30 and TRBJ2-4): SQTIHQWPATLVQPVGSPLSLECTVEGTSNPNLYWYRQAAGRGLQLLFYSVGIGQISSEVPQNLSASRPQDRQFILSSKKLLLSDSGFYLCAWSVVQGNIQYFGAGTRLSVL.

The CDR3 here is CASSFQQEETQYF. The CDR3 DNA reads TGTGCCAGCAGCTTCCAACAAGAAGAGACCCAGTACTTC. V usage is TRBV5-6 and J usage is TRBJ2-5; no reliable D call. CDR1 and CDR2 from the germline V gene are SGHDT and YYEEEE. V was pared by 2 bases and J by 3 bases, with 8 bases between. The CDR3 loop spans 13 amino acids. Full variable domain (remainder filled in from reference TRBV5-6 and TRBJ2-5): DAGVTQSPTHLIKTRGQQVTLRCSPKSGHDTVSWYQQALGQGPQFIFQYYEEEERQRGNFPDRFSGHQFPNYSSELNVNALLLGDSALYLCASSFQQEETQYFGPGTRLLVL.

The chain employs TRBV5-1 and TRBJ1-5; TRBD1 might be the D (6 bases). The CDR3 has 15 residues. The V and J ends lost 4 bases and 6 bases respectively, with 17 bases between them. CDR1 is SGHRS, CDR2 YFSETQ, per germline. CDR3 DNA sequence: TGCGCCAGCAGCGAAGGGGGGGTCGTGGGTCAGCCCCAGCATTTT. Translating it yields CASSEGGVVGQPQHF.

The chain couples TRBV4-1 to TRBJ2-3; TRBD2 might be the D (7 bases). The CDR3 runs 17 residues. CDR1 is MGHRA, CDR2 YSYEKL, per germline. V was pared by 4 bases and J by 0 bases, with 17 bases between. CDR3 sequence (DNA): TGCGCCAGCAGCCTCCTTGGGAGGGGGAGAAGCACAGATACGCAGTATTTT. Amino acid sequence: CASSLLGRGRSTDTQYF.

In DNA, the CDR3 is TGTGCCAGTAGTATAGGTGGGGGCGACAACTATGGCTACACCTTC. Its protein is CASSIGGGDNYGYTF. This chain connects TRBV19 to TRBJ1-2; D perhaps matches TRBD1 (6 bases). This CDR3 has 15 amino acids. V was shortened by 1 base and J by 2 bases, with 11 bases between the two germline ends. CDR1 and CDR2 (germline): LNHDA, SQIVND (reference sequence).

The V and J genes are TRBV6-6 and TRBJ1-4; 7 positions match TRBD1. The CDR3 consists of 16 residues. CDR1 and CDR2 (germline): MNHNY, SVGAGI (reference sequence). After removal of 5 bases from V and 6 bases from J, the junction contained 12 bases not matched to a gene. CDR3 sequence (DNA): TGTGCCAGCAGTCCCGCGGACAGGAACCGATATGAAAAACTGTTTTTT. It codes for CASSPADRNRYEKLFF.

The genes are TRBV4-1 and TRBJ2-5; the D is unclear. The V gene's germline CDR1 is MGHRA and CDR2 YSYEKL. The CDR3 contains 14 residues. The germline V and J ends were trimmed by 7 bases and 1 base, with 13 bases remaining between them. CDR3 amino acids: CASNPLGSQETQYF. CDR3 bases: TGCGCCAGCAACCCACTGGGCAGCCAAGAGACCCAGTACTTC.

V usage is TRBV7-6 and J usage is TRBJ1-5; TRBD1 agrees at 12 bases. The CDR3 sequence is 21 residues long. Germline loops: CDR1 SGHVS, CDR2 FNYEAQ. The J segment lost 2 bases and the V segment lost 1 base, leaving 15 bases of the junction unmatched. CDR3 sequence reads: CASSLEGPGTGGGKGNQPQHF. Here the CDR3 DNA reads TGTGCCAGCAGCTTAGAAGGCCCCGGGACAGGGGGCGGAAAGGGCAATCAGCCCCAGCATTTT.

The rearrangement links TRBV29-1 to TRBJ2-5, with no clear D. V was cut by 5 bases and J by 3 bases, with 13 bases left in between. This CDR3 region has 13 residues. CDR1 and CDR2 from the germline V gene are SQVTM and ANQGSEA. The DNA of the CDR3 is TGCAGCGTTCTTCCCCTGGCAGAAGAGACCCAGTACTTC. This sequence encodes CSVLPLAEETQYF.

The gene calls are TRBV4-2 and TRBJ2-5, with TRBD2 matching 12 bases. Trimming took 0 bases from V and 2 from J; bases not matched to a gene: 1. The CDR3 has 16 residues. In germline, CDR1 is LGHNA, CDR2 YNFKEQ. This CDR3 is CASSQDLAGGQETQYF. The CDR3 coding sequence is TGTGCCAGCAGCCAAGATCTAGCGGGGGGGCAAGAGACCCAGTACTTC.

This chain joins TRBV5-1 and TRBJ2-2; possibly TRBD1 for D (5 bases). This CDR3 is 15 amino acids long. Trimming removed 4 bases at V and 2 bases at J, with 12 bases between. Germline V gene sequence: CDR1 SGHRS, CDR2 YFSETQ. This CDR3 is CASSPRRANTGELFF. The CDR3 DNA follows: TGCGCCAGCAGCCCCCGCAGGGCCAACACCGGGGAGCTGTTTTTT.

The chain employs TRBV12-5 and TRBJ2-3; TRBD2 agrees at 14 bases. Germline trimming cut 2 bases from V and 5 bases from J; bases unmatched to any gene: 9. CDR3 length equals 18 residues. The germline V gene encodes CDR1 LGHNT and CDR2 FRNRAP. CDR3 protein: CASGLPPRTSGRLDTQYF. In DNA, the CDR3 is TGTGCTAGTGGTTTGCCCCCCCGGACTAGCGGGAGGTTAGATACGCAGTATTTT.

The chain employs TRBV30 and TRBJ2-2; 9 bases match TRBD1. The CDR3 is 15 residues long. V shed 6 bases and J 6 bases; nucleotides not matched to a gene: 11. Germline V lookup: CDR1 GTSNPN, CDR2 SVGIG (reference sequence). The CDR3 spells CACRTSTGGAGELFF. CDR3 bases: TGTGCCTGCCGAACCTCGACAGGGGGGGCCGGGGAGCTGTTTTTT.

The CDR3 coding sequence is TGTGCCAGCAGTCATTGGGAGACAGGGGGTAATCAGCCCCAGCATTTT. Translation gives CASSHWETGGNQPQHF. The J gene is TRBJ1-5, the V gene TRBV7-8; 9 nucleotides match TRBD1. This CDR3 is 16 amino acids long. Germline values: CDR1 SGHVS, CDR2 FQNEAQ. Trimming cost V 6 bases and J 4 bases; bases outside gene matches: 10. The full variable domain, its missing parts supplied by reference TRBV7-8 and TRBJ1-5, is GAGVSQSPRYKVAKRGQDVALRCDPISGHVSLFWYQQALGQGPEFLTYFQNEAQLDKSGLPSDRFFAERPEGSVSTLKIQRTQQEDSAVYLCASSHWETGGNQPQHFGDGTRLSIL.

This chain uses TRBV29-1 with TRBJ1-2, with D maybe TRBD1 (6 bases). Trimming pared 6 bases from V and 2 bases from J, leaving 10 bases between. This CDR3 is built from 12 residues. Germline V lookup: CDR1 SQVTM, CDR2 ANQGSEA. CDR3 protein: CSVPDRNYGYTF. The CDR3 nucleotides are TGCAGCGTCCCGGACAGAAACTATGGCTACACCTTC. Supplemented by reference TRBV29-1 and TRBJ1-2, the full variable domain reads SAVISQKPSRDICQRGTSLTIQCQVDSQVTMMFWYRQQPGQSLTLIATANQGSEATYESGFVIDKFPISRPNLTFSTLTVSNMSPEDSSIYLCSVPDRNYGYTFGSGTRLTVV.

This clone came up a few times. This sequence joins TRBV6-4 and TRBJ2-3; 11 bases align to TRBD1. The J segment lost 4 bases and the V segment lost 4 bases, leaving 1 base of the junction unmatched. The germline CDR1 and CDR2 sequences are MRHNA and SNTAGT. This CDR3 comprises 14 residues. CDR3 protein: CASSGTGGADTQYF. DNA of the CDR3: TGTGCCAGCAGTGGGACAGGGGGCGCAGATACGCAGTATTTT.